This entry lists 23 T cell receptor beta chains sequenced from one sample in a study of blood T cell repertoires in COVID-19. Data came from immunoSEQ multiplex PCR; TCRdb stores just in-frame clones and leaves some out. This sample carries 350,000 to 450,000 clones, over 75% of them seen once, and the ten largest clones take approximately 1.9%. The sequencing sample was made of PBMCs or T cells enriched from blood (not recorded which). The origin of the receptors is a man aged 35-49 years in a cohort exposed to, infected with or recovered from COVID-19 (not recorded which).

This clone was found a few times. The chain has TRBV10-3 and TRBJ2-2; the match to TRBD2 covers 7 bases. The CDR3 consists of 14 residues. Germline trimming cut 6 bases from V and 4 bases from J; bases unmatched to any gene: 5. The germline V gene encodes CDR1 ENHRY and CDR2 SYGVKD. DNA of the CDR3: TGTGCCATCAGCAGAGGGGAGGGCACCGGGGAGCTGTTTTTT. This encodes CAISRGEGTGELFF.

V gene TRBV30 combines with J gene TRBJ1-1; 7 bases line up with TRBD1. J was trimmed by 5 bases and V by 4 bases; bases with no gene match: 7. The CDR3 contains 13 residues. Germline values: CDR1 GTSNPN, CDR2 SVGIG (reference sequence). CDR3 in DNA: TGTGCCTGGAAGGGGGCAGGGGCGACTGAAGCTTTCTTT. This sequence encodes CAWKGAGATEAFF.

This clone was detected only a few times. This chain's CDR3 is CASSQRTSGIGGSGELFF. The CDR3 nucleotides are TGTGCCAGTAGTCAAAGGACTAGCGGGATTGGAGGAAGCGGGGAGCTGTTTTTT. The gene calls are TRBV19 and TRBJ2-2; 12 bases line up with TRBD2. The junction had 14 bases not matched to a gene; V was cut back by 5 bases and J by 7 bases. Germline assignment: CDR1 LNHDA and CDR2 SQIVND (reference sequence). CDR3 size: 18 residues.

V usage is TRBV18 and J usage is TRBJ1-1; D unresolved. The germline V and J ends were trimmed by 5 bases and 1 base, with 8 bases remaining between them. CDR1 is KGHSH, CDR2 LQKENI, per germline. The length of the CDR3 is 13 residues. CDR3 nucleotide sequence: TGTGCCAGCTCAGGAGAGACGAACACTGAAGCTTTCTTT. This translates into CASSGETNTEAFF.

The chain is built from TRBV5-4 and TRBJ2-4, with 8 bases that match TRBD2. The trim removed 4 bases at V and 7 bases at J, leaving 4 bases unmatched. The CDR3 consists of 13 residues. Per the germline V gene, CDR1 is SGHNT and CDR2 is YYREEE (reference sequence). Here the CDR3 DNA reads TGTGCCAGCAGCGGGGGGACTAGTAACATTCAGTACTTC. Amino acid sequence: CASSGGTSNIQYF.

The chain carries TRBV5-6 and TRBJ2-1; possibly TRBD1 for D (6 bases). Trimming left V 5 bases short and J 5 bases short, with 17 bases between. The CDR3 consists of 15 residues. Germline V gene data show CDR1 as SGHDT and CDR2 as YYEEEE. The CDR3 here is CASRGVGANNNEQFF. The CDR3 coding sequence is TGTGCCAGCAGGGGTGTGGGGGCAAATAACAATGAGCAGTTCTTC.

In nucleotides, the CDR3 is TGTGCCAGTAGTATTCGGGACAGACATTCACCCCTCCACTTT. Its protein product is CASSIRDRHSPLHF. The chain is built from TRBV19 and TRBJ1-6; 7 nucleotides align to TRBD1. This CDR3 region has 14 residues. Losses at the gene ends were 3 bases for V and 8 bases for J; bases not matched to a gene: 4. The germline gives CDR1 LNHDA, CDR2 SQIVND (reference sequence).

In this sample, this clone turned up once. The chain uses TRBV5-1 and TRBJ1-6; 10 bases match TRBD1. J lost 9 bases, V lost 4 bases, and 4 bases had no gene match. The CDR3 has 14 residues. Germline V gene sequence: CDR1 SGHRS, CDR2 YFSETQ. The CDR3 region is CASSPGTGASPLHF. CDR3 sequence (DNA): TGCGCCAGCAGCCCCGGGACAGGGGCTTCACCCCTCCACTTT.

The CDR3 region is CASSAGLALGNEQFF. CDR3 coding DNA: TGTGCCAGCAGTGCGGGACTAGCATTAGGGAATGAGCAGTTCTTC. The chain employs TRBV2 and TRBJ2-1, with 9 bases matching TRBD2. The germline V gene encodes CDR1 SNHLY and CDR2 FYNNEI. The V and J ends lost 4 bases and 7 bases, in that order; junction bases with no gene match: 8. This CDR3 spans 15 amino acids.

The rearrangement uses TRBV24-1 and TRBJ2-1; tentatively, D is TRBD2 (5 bases). Germline CDR1 is KGHDR and CDR2 is SFDVKD. There are 13 residues in the CDR3. V lost 4 bases, J lost 7 bases, and 10 bases lay in between. Here the CDR3 DNA reads TGTGCCACCAGTGACTTGGAGGATAATGAGCAGTTCTTC. It yields the protein CATSDLEDNEQFF.

The gene calls are TRBV19 and TRBJ1-4; 7 bases agree with TRBD1. Germline assignment: CDR1 LNHDA and CDR2 SQIVND (reference sequence). V shed 6 bases, J shed 3 bases, and the junction held 7 bases outside the gene matches. The CDR3 spans 15 residues. The CDR3 DNA is TGTGCCAGTAGGGGATACAGGGGATCTAATGAAAAACTGTTTTTT. As protein: CASRGYRGSNEKLFF.

This chain uses TRBV5-1 with TRBJ1-1; D may be TRBD1 (5 bases). CDR3 size: 15 residues. The germline V gene encodes CDR1 SGHRS and CDR2 YFSETQ. V lost 0 bases to trimming and J lost 4 bases, with 13 bases between them. CDR3 residues: CASSLVQSGGTEAFF. The CDR3 bases are TGCGCCAGCAGCTTGGTACAGTCCGGGGGCACTGAAGCTTTCTTT.

The chain links TRBV19 to TRBJ2-7, with TRBD2 as a possible D gene (5 bases). Germline assignment: CDR1 LNHDA and CDR2 SQIVND (reference sequence). Trimming removed 6 bases from V and 6 bases from J, with 21 bases in between. CDR3 length: 15 residues. CDR3 bases: TGTGCCAGTAGCCTTAACTTTCGCGGGTCGTTCGAGCAGTACTTC. This gives the protein CASSLNFRGSFEQYF.

V and J are TRBV7-9 and TRBJ2-7, with 7 bases lining up with TRBD1. Germline assignment: CDR1 SEHNR and CDR2 FQNEAQ (reference sequence). Unmatched junction bases numbered 4, after V lost 5 bases and J lost 3 bases. The CDR3 has 13 residues. CDR3 loop: CASSTGTDYEQYF. The CDR3 region has the DNA TGTGCCAGCAGCACGGGGACAGACTACGAGCAGTACTTC.

The chain is built from TRBV4-1 and TRBJ2-3, with 12 bases that match TRBD2. Germline V gene sequence: CDR1 MGHRA, CDR2 YSYEKL. With 4 bases clipped from V and 2 bases from J, the junction kept 4 bases outside the gene matches. The CDR3 consists of 16 residues. CDR3 coding DNA: TGCGCCAGCAGCCGTGGACTAGCGGGGCACACAGATACGCAGTATTTT. This encodes CASSRGLAGHTDTQYF.

This sequence joins TRBV29-1 and TRBJ2-1; maybe TRBD1 (5 bases). From germline, CDR1 is SQVTM and CDR2 ANQGSEA. V lost 4 bases and J lost 1, with 11 bases in between. CDR3 length equals 14 residues. The CDR3 DNA sequence: TGCAGCGTTGGGGAACAGGCTTCCTACAATGAGCAGTTCTTC. Amino acid sequence: CSVGEQASYNEQFF.

This clone was recorded once. The V gene is TRBV3-1 (or the pseudogene TRBV3-2), the J gene TRBJ2-7; TRBD1 might be the D (6 bases). Per germline, CDR1 LGHDT and CDR2 YNNKEL (reference sequence). Trimming removed 2 bases at V and 5 bases at J, with 7 bases between. This CDR3 region has 12 residues. The CDR3 DNA reads TGTGCCAGCAGCCAAAACAGGGACGAGCAGTACTTC. Translated, it gives CASSQNRDEQYF.

This rearrangement joins TRBV27 to TRBJ2-6; 7 nucleotides line up with TRBD1. Trimming removed 6 bases from V and 0 bases from J; junction bases left unmatched: 14. CDR3 length: 19 amino acids. CDR1 and CDR2 (germline): MNHEY, SMNVEV (reference sequence). The CDR3 coding sequence is TGTGCCAGCAGGCCCGCTTCGGGACAGCCTTACTCTGGGGCCAACGTCCTGACTTTC. Protein sequence: CASRPASGQPYSGANVLTF.

The rearrangement uses TRBV18 and TRBJ2-5; D remains unclear. Trimming cost V 0 bases and J 8 bases, with 13 bases left between them. Germline V gene data show CDR1 as KGHSH and CDR2 as LQKENI. This CDR3 is 14 amino acids long. CDR3 residues: CASSPPSAPGTQYF. CDR3 in DNA: TGTGCCAGCTCACCACCGTCGGCCCCGGGTACCCAGTACTTC.

This chain links TRBV7-2 with TRBJ2-1; no firm D call. Trimming left V 2 bases short and J 4 bases short, with 12 bases between. The length of the CDR3 is 15 residues. In germline, CDR1 is SGHTA, CDR2 FQGNSA. The CDR3 sequence: CASSLWAGQYNEQFF. CDR3 DNA sequence: TGTGCCAGCAGCTTATGGGCAGGCCAATACAATGAGCAGTTCTTC.

The rearrangement uses TRBV5-1 and TRBJ1-2; D unclear. This CDR3 region has 14 residues. The germline V gene has CDR1 SGHRS and CDR2 YFSETQ. Trimming pared 5 bases from V and 4 bases from J, leaving 15 bases between. CDR3 bases: TGCGCCAGCAGGAGCGAAGCTCTTGGCTATGGCTACACCTTC. Translated: CASRSEALGYGYTF.

V usage is TRBV3-1 (or the pseudogene TRBV3-2) and J usage is TRBJ2-7; 8 bases align to TRBD2. CDR3 length: 13 residues. The V segment lost 1 base and the J segment 6 bases; nucleotides outside the gene matches: 2. The germline V gene encodes CDR1 LGHDT and CDR2 YNNKEL (reference sequence). The CDR3 protein is CASSQVREGEQYF. CDR3 nucleotides: TGTGCCAGCAGCCAAGTCCGGGAGGGCGAGCAGTACTTC.

This clone was seen a few times. The chain is built from TRBV28 and TRBJ1-5; perhaps TRBD1 as D (5 bases). With 2 bases removed from V and 4 bases from J, the gap between germline ends came to 12 bases. This CDR3 spans 15 amino acids. From germline, CDR1 is MDHEN and CDR2 SYDVKM. CDR3 loop: CASSLVSGTNQPQHF. In DNA, the CDR3 is TGTGCCAGCAGTTTAGTCTCAGGGACTAATCAGCCCCAGCATTTT.